This TCR beta chain was identified in a study of shared clonotypes between healthy human individuals. Note on this clone: The antigen remains undetermined.

Findings and caveats of the study: Lower generation probabilities were found for non-shared clonotypes than for those shared by all four donors.

The germline V and J ends were trimmed by 3 bases and 0 bases, with 9 bases remaining between them. Germline V gives CDR1 LNHDA, CDR2 SQIVND (reference sequence). The CDR3 consists of 15 residues. It was around 220 ng DNA, approximately 30,000 T cell genomes, that sorted-subset replicate PCRs used. The protocol was immunoSEQ multiplex PCR, while the TCRdb copy is restricted to in-frame clones and leaves out a portion. The sample includes roughly 700,000 clones, roughly 91% of them seen just once. Each CD8 memory set brought CD45RO+ cells together with CCR7-negative CD45RA+ TemRA cells. The sequence was obtained from a young man in good health. Some clones in this sample may be carry-over from other donors' samples. V is TRBV19 and J is TRBJ2-1; D uncertain. The sample taken for sequencing was memory CD8+ T cells from PBMCs. This sample's subset: CD45RO+ cells pooled with CCR7-negative TemRA cells. The CDR3 DNA reads as TGTGCCAGTAGTATGATGGCGGTCTCCTACAATGAGCAGTTCTTC. Its protein is CASSMMAVSYNEQFF. The full variable domain, its missing parts supplied by reference TRBV19 and TRBJ2-1, is DGGITQSPKYLFRKEGQNVTLSCEQNLNHDAMYWYRQDPGQGLRLIYYSQIVNDFQKGDIAEGYSVSREKKESFPLTVTSAQKNPTAFYLCASSMMAVSYNEQFFGPGTRLTVL.